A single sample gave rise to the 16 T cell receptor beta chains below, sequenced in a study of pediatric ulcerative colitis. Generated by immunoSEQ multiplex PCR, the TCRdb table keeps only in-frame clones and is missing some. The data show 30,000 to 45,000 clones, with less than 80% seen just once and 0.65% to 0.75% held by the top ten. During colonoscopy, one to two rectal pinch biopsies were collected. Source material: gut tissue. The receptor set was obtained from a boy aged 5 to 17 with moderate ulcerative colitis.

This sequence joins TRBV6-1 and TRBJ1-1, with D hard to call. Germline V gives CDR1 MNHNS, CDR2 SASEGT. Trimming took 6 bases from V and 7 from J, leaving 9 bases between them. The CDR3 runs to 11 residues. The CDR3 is CASRVEGEAFF. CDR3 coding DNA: TGTGCCAGCAGGGTGGAGGGTGAAGCTTTCTTT.

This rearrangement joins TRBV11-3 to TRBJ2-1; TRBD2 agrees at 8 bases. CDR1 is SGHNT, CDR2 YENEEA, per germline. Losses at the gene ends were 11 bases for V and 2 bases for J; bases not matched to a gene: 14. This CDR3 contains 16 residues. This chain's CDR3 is CASAGAGGSTYNEQFF. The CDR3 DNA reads TGTGCCTCAGCGGGGGCGGGAGGTTCCACCTACAATGAGCAGTTCTTC. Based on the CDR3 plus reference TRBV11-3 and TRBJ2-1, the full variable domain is EAGVVQSPRYKIIEKKQPVAFWCNPISGHNTLYWYLQNLGQGPELLIRYENEEAVDDSQLPKDRFSAERLKGVDSTLKIQPAELGDSAVYLCASAGAGGSTYNEQFFGPGTRLTVL.

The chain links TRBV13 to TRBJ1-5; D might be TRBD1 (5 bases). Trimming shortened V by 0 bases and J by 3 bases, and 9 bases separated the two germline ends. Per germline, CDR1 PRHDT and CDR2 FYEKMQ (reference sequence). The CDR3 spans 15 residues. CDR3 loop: CASSLGDRYNQPQHF. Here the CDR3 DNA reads TGTGCCAGCAGCTTAGGCGACAGATACAATCAGCCCCAGCATTTT.

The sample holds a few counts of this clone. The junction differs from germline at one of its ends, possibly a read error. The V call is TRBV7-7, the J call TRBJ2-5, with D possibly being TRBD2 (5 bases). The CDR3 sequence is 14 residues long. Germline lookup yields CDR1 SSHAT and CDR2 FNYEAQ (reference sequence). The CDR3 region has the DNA TGTGCTAGCAGCCCCGGGAACTACAAGGAGACCCAGTACTTC. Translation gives CASSPGNYKETQYF.

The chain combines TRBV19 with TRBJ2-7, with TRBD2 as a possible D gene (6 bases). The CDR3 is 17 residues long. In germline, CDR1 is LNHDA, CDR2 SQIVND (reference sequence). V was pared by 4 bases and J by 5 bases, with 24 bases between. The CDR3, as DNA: TGTGCCAGTAGTAGAGGGTCGGGAACTAGCTTTGTGGACGAGCAGTACTTC. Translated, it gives CASSRGSGTSFVDEQYF.

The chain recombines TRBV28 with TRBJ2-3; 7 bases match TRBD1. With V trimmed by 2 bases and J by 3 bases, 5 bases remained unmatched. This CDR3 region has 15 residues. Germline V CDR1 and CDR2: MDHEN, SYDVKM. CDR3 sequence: CASSLPLTGTDTQYF. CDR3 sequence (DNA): TGTGCCAGCAGTTTACCCCTGACAGGGACAGATACGCAGTATTTT.

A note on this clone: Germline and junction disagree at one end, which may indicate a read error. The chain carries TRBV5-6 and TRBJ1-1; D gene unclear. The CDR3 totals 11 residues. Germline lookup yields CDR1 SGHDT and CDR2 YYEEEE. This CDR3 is CASSLYTQAFF. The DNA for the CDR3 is TGTGCCAGCAGCTTGTACACTCAAGCTTTCTTT. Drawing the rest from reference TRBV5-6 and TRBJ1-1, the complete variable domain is DAGVTQSPTHLIKTRGQQVTLRCSPKSGHDTVSWYQQALGQGPQFIFQYYEEEERQRGNFPDRFSGHQFPNYSSELNVNALLLGDSALYLCASSLYTQAFFGQGTRLTVV.

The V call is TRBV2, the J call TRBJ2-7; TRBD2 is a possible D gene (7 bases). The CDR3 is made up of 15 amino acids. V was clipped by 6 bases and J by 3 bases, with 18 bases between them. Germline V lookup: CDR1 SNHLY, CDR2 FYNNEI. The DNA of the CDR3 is TGTGCCAGCAGGACGGCGGGGGCAGGGCTCTACGAGCAGTACTTC. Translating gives CASRTAGAGLYEQYF.

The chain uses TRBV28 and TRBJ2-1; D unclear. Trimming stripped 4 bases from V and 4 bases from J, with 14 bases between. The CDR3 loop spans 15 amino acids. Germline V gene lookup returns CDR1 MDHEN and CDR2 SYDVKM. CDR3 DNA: TGTGCCAGCAGTTACCGGAACCTCTTATACAATGAGCAGTTCTTC. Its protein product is CASSYRNLLYNEQFF.

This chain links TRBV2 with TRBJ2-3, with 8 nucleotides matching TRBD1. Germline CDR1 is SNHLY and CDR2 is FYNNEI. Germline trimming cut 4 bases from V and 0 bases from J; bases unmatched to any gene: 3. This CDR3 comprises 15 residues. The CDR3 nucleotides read TGTGCCAGCAGTGTGGACAGGGCTAGCACAGATACGCAGTATTTT. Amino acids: CASSVDRASTDTQYF.

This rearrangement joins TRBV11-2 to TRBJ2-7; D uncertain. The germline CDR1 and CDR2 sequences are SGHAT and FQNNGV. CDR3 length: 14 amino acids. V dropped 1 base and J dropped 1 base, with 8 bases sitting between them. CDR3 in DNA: TGTGCCAGCAGCTTAGGGGCAGGATCCTACGAGCAGTACTTC. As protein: CASSLGAGSYEQYF.

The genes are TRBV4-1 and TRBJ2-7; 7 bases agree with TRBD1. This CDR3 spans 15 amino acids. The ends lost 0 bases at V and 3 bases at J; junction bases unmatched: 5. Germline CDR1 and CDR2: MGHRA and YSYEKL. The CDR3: CASSQDTGANYEQYF. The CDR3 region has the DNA TGCGCCAGCAGCCAAGATACAGGGGCTAACTACGAGCAGTACTTC.

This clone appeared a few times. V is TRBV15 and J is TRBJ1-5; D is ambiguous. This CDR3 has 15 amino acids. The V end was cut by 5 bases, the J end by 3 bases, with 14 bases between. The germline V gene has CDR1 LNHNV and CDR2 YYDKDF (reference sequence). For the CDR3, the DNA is TGTGCCACCAGCGCAGGTGAGAGCCCCAATCAGCCCCAGCATTTT. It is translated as CATSAGESPNQPQHF.

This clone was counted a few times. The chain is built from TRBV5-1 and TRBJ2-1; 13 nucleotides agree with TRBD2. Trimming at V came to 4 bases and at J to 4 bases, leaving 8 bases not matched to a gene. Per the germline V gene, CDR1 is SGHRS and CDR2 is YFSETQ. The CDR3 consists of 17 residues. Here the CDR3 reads CASSRGTSGAGYNEQFF. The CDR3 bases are TGCGCCAGCAGCAGAGGGACTAGCGGGGCGGGTTACAATGAGCAGTTCTTC.

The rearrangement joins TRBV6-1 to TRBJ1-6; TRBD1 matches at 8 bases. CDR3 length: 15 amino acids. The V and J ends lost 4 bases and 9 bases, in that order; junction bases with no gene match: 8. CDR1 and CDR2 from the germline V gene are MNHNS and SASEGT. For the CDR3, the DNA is TGTGCCAGCAGTGTACAGCAGGGGGCAGGTTCACCCCTCCACTTT. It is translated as CASSVQQGAGSPLHF.

As DNA, the CDR3 is TGCGCCAGCAGCTTTGGGGACGGCCTCGGTTTGACTTTCTTT. Its protein is CASSFGDGLGLTFF. This chain connects TRBV5-1 to TRBJ1-1; a weak D match, TRBD1 (5 bases). The CDR3 is made up of 14 amino acids. The germline V gene has CDR1 SGHRS and CDR2 YFSETQ. The V end was cut by 2 bases, the J end by 12 bases, with 20 bases between. The complete variable domain, with remaining parts taken from reference TRBV5-1 and TRBJ1-1, reads KAGVTQTPRYLIKTRGQQVTLSCSPISGHRSVSWYQQTPGQGLQFLFEYFSETQRNKGNFPGRFSGRQFSNSRSEMNVSTLELGDSALYLCASSFGDGLGLTFFGQGTRLTVV.